This passage covers 13 T cell receptor beta chains from one sample sequenced in a study of siplizumab effects on memory and regulatory T cells. Measured with immunoSEQ multiplex PCR; TCRdb has only the in-frame clones, and not every one. The table has 100,000 or so clones, about 92% seen once; the top ten hold approximately 0.66%. What was sequenced was Tregs sorted from blood. Receptor source: a human donor in good health.

The rearrangement joins TRBV19 to TRBJ2-7; D is unresolved. CDR1 and CDR2 (germline): LNHDA, SQIVND (reference sequence). The CDR3 loop spans 16 amino acids. V lost 3 bases, J lost 2 bases, and 17 bases lay in between. In DNA form, the CDR3 reads TGTGCCAGTAGTATTGGCAGGCCACCATTCACCTACGAGCAGTACTTC. It encodes CASSIGRPPFTYEQYF.

The gene calls are TRBV5-1 and TRBJ2-7, with a possible D match to TRBD1 (6 bases). This CDR3 has 14 residues. Deletions cut 0 bases from V and 2 bases from J, with 9 bases between. Germline V gives CDR1 SGHRS, CDR2 YFSETQ. CDR3 sequence (DNA): TGCGCCAGCAGCTTGGGACAGGAGCCCTACGAGCAGTACTTC. Protein sequence: CASSLGQEPYEQYF.

V and J are TRBV27 and TRBJ2-7, with unresolved D. The CDR3 is 14 residues long. V was shortened by 4 bases and J by 0 bases, with 10 bases between the two germline ends. Germline CDR1 reads MNHEY; CDR2 reads SMNVEV (reference sequence). CDR3 residues: CASSSQALSYEQYF. The CDR3, as DNA: TGTGCCAGCAGTTCTCAGGCCCTCTCCTACGAGCAGTACTTC.

The V gene is TRBV5-1, the J gene TRBJ1-1; the D gene is possibly TRBD1 (5 bases). The CDR3 has 13 amino acids. CDR1 and CDR2 (germline): SGHRS, YFSETQ. Trimming took off 3 bases at V and 3 bases at J, with 9 bases between the two ends. CDR3 sequence: CASSYGADTEAFF. CDR3 coding DNA: TGCGCCAGCAGCTACGGGGCCGACACTGAAGCTTTCTTT.

The gene calls are TRBV18 and TRBJ2-5; 7 bases match TRBD2. The CDR3 spans 14 residues. Germline V lookup: CDR1 KGHSH, CDR2 LQKENI. The ends lost 6 bases at V and 1 base at J; junction bases unmatched: 5. This CDR3 reads CASSSGTPQETQYF. The CDR3 DNA follows: TGTGCCAGCTCGAGCGGGACTCCCCAAGAGACCCAGTACTTC. The variable domain in full, with the rest retrieved from reference TRBV18 and TRBJ2-5, is NAGVMQNPRHLVRRRGQEARLRCSPMKGHSHVYWYRQLPEEGLKFMVYLQKENIIDESGMPKERFSAEFPKEGPSILRIQQVVRGDSAAYFCASSSGTPQETQYFGPGTRLLVL.

The V gene is TRBV6-1, the J gene TRBJ2-7, with 7 bases matching TRBD1. The germline CDR1 and CDR2 sequences are MNHNS and SASEGT. J was trimmed by 2 bases and V by 7 bases; bases with no gene match: 8. The CDR3 sequence is 14 residues long. In nucleotides, the CDR3 is TGTGCCAGCAATAGACAGGGTCCCACCTACGAGCAGTACTTC. Amino acid sequence: CASNRQGPTYEQYF.

The rearrangement links TRBV5-6 to TRBJ1-1; D is unresolved. The length of the CDR3 is 12 residues. Germline-derived CDR1 and CDR2 are SGHDT and YYEEEE. Trimming pared 2 bases from V and 6 bases from J, leaving 8 bases between. CDR3: CASSFFGSEAFF. In DNA form, the CDR3 reads TGTGCCAGCAGCTTTTTTGGGTCTGAAGCTTTCTTT.

V gene TRBV7-2 combines with J gene TRBJ2-7, with unresolved D. V lost 5 bases and J lost 2, with 13 bases in between. The CDR3 totals 14 residues. Germline V gene data show CDR1 as SGHTA and CDR2 as FQGNSA. The CDR3 protein is CASSPSGLTYEQYF. CDR3 DNA sequence: TGTGCCAGCAGCCCCTCCGGGCTGACCTACGAGCAGTACTTC.

Turning to this clone: This sample includes further DNA sequences coding for the same CDR3. The CDR3: CASSLLGEQFF. DNA for the CDR3: TGTGCCAGCAGTTTGCTGGGGGAGCAGTTCTTC. The genes are TRBV28 and TRBJ2-1; D gene unclear. Per the germline V gene, CDR1 is MDHEN and CDR2 is SYDVKM. The CDR3 runs 11 residues. V was trimmed by 3 bases and J by 10 bases, leaving 7 bases between them.

The chain combines TRBV7-9 with TRBJ2-7; D gene ambiguous. The CDR3 runs 13 residues. Trimming took 4 bases from V and 5 from J, leaving 12 bases between them. Germline CDR1 is SEHNR and CDR2 is FQNEAQ (reference sequence). CDR3 bases: TGTGCCAGCAGCTCCTTAATGGAACACGAGCAGTACTTC. Protein sequence: CASSSLMEHEQYF.

This CDR3 reads CASSQAGGLAGATDTQYF. CDR3 DNA: TGTGCCAGCAGCCAAGCTGGGGGACTAGCGGGGGCCACAGATACGCAGTATTTT. V usage is TRBV4-2 and J usage is TRBJ2-3; 14 nucleotides match TRBD2. Germline CDR1 and CDR2: LGHNA and YNFKEQ. This CDR3 is built from 18 residues. V trimming: 1 base; J trimming: 2 bases; junction bases outside the gene matches: 5.

The rearrangement joins TRBV18 to TRBJ2-1; D may match TRBD1 or TRBD2 (5 bases each). The CDR3 length is 16 residues. Germline lookup yields CDR1 KGHSH and CDR2 LQKENI. Trimming took off 4 bases at V and 0 bases at J, with 13 bases between the two ends. CDR3 in amino acids: CASSHRDGSSYNEQFF. The CDR3 bases are TGTGCCAGCTCACACCGGGACGGAAGCTCCTACAATGAGCAGTTCTTC.

The CDR3 loop reads CAISNQPQHF. CDR3 nucleotides: TGTGCCATCAGCAATCAGCCCCAGCATTTT. This chain connects TRBV10-3 to TRBJ1-5; D gene uncertain. The germline V gene encodes CDR1 ENHRY and CDR2 SYGVKD. V lost 6 bases and J 3 bases, leaving 0 bases between the germline ends. There are 10 residues in the CDR3.